This TCR beta chain was captured by sequencing in a study of T cell repertoires in cytomegalovirus infection (dated by TCRdb to about 2019). For context, the study as a whole: Peptide stimulations targeted recently identified HLA-C-restricted CMV epitopes, whose presentation resists viral immunomodulation, together with well-studied HLA-B-restricted epitopes. Donor HLA type was relevant to the analysis, as public TCR beta signatures indicated carriage of CMV infection together with the matching HLA type.

The intended sense of this specimen's treatment or condition label: in vitro stimulation with specific CMV peptide epitopes to enrich CMV-specific T cells. This clonotype has just a few counts. Its antigen is unknown. The sample holds no much larger clone one base away, and base qualities are not on file. The CDR1 and CDR2 encoded by the germline V gene are MGHDK and SYGVNS. There are 17 amino acids in the CDR3, from cysteine to phenylalanine inclusive. Only the CDR3 part of the read is kept: 51 bases, read in frame from the first base. The V end gives up 1 base and the J end 3 bases, leaving 10 bases in the junction not matched to a gene. The sequencer listed for this sample is Illumina HiSeq 1500. TCRdb handled the public reads itself, with Q25 trimming in fastp and clone calling in MiXCR, and kept productive beta chains. Every CDR3 protein is listed once, alongside the most common genes and DNA of its rows. Present in this sample are approximately 990,000 distinct CDR3 sequences, 25% to 40% of which were seen just once. The top ten hold 10% to 15% of the sample.

Study-wide conclusions, independent of this receptor: In both this cohort and an independent cohort of 350 to 400 donors, the cumulative frequency of public TCR beta family members distinguished carriers of CMV infection plus the relevant HLA type. In the ex vivo response, HLA-C-restricted CMV-specific TCR beta clonotypes were dominant, and in two of eight donors the single most frequent clonotype came from this HLA-C-restricted group.

The TCR was taken from a human donor in good health (CMV status not recorded). Some clones in this sample may be carry-over from other donors' samples. The sequence links TRBV25-1 to TRBJ2-5; 8 central nucleotides agree with TRBD1. The specimen was cultured CD8+ T cells from PBMCs, collected from culture after CMV antigen stimulation. Here the CDR3 is given as CASSELGLGQDEETQYF. DNA sequence: TGTGCCAGCAGTGAATTGGGGTTGGGACAGGACGAAGAGACCCAGTACTTC. The full variable domain, with segments outside the CDR3 supplied by the reference TRBV25-1 and TRBJ2-5 proteins, appears as EADIYQTPRYLVIGTGKKITLECSQTMGHDKMYWYQQDPGMELHLIHYSYGVNSTEKGDLSSESTVSRIRTEHFPLTLESARPSHTSQYLCASSELGLGQDEETQYFGPGTRLLVL.